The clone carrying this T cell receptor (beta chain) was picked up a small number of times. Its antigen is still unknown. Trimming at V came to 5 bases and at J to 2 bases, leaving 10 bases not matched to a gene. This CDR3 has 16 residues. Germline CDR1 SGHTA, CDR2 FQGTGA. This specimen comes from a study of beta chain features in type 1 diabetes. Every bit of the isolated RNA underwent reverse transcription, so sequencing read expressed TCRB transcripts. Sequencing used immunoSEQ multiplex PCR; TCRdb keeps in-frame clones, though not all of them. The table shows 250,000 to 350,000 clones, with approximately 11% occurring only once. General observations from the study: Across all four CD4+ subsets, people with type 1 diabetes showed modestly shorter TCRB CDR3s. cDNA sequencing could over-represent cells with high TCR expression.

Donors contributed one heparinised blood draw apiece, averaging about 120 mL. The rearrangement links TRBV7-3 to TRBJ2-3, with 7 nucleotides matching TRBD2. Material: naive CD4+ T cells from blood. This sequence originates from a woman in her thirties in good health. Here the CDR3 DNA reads TGTGCCAGCAGCCTGGGCGGGGGACTATCCACAGATACGCAGTATTTT. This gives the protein CASSLGGGLSTDTQYF.